This T cell receptor (beta chain) was sequenced for a study of T cell changes during pregnancy in multiple sclerosis. Per germline, CDR1 KGHSH and CDR2 LQKENI. The V gene lost 3 bases and the J gene lost 4 bases, with 12 bases spanning the gap. The CDR3 is 14 amino acids. Here immunoSEQ multiplex PCR was the method, and the copy in TCRdb shows in-frame clones only, minus some. The sample has tens of thousands of clones; around 93% are singletons. Sequencing was performed on peripheral blood, taken after pregnancy. This receptor was obtained from a female donor with multiple sclerosis, enrolled in a pregnancy study. This chain joins TRBV18 and TRBJ1-2; D perhaps matches TRBD1 (5 bases). The CDR3 DNA is TGTGCCAGCTCACCTGAAGGGGATCCCTATGGCTACACCTTC. Residues: CASSPEGDPYGYTF.